What follows are 27 T cell receptor beta chains derived from one specimen sequenced in a study of intratumoral heterogeneity in liver cancer. The assay was immunoSEQ multiplex PCR, and TCRdb's table has in-frame clones only and misses some. This sample yields 20,000 or so clones, of which around 78% are seen a single time; approximately 18% belongs to the top ten. The source material was tumor-adjacent normal tissue, sampled before any cancer treatment. Every receptor here comes from a woman aged 70 to 79 with hepatocellular carcinoma.

J is TRBJ1-2 and V is TRBV5-1; 8 bases line up with TRBD1. Germline lookup yields CDR1 SGHRS and CDR2 YFSETQ. V dropped 4 bases and J dropped 7; count of bases not matched to a gene: 12. This CDR3 has 15 residues. CDR3 coding DNA: TGCGCCAGCAGCCCTCTGAGCAGGGGGCAAAGTGGCTACACCTTC. Amino acids: CASSPLSRGQSGYTF.

The rearrangement joins TRBV30 to TRBJ2-3; 10 nucleotides match TRBD2. Looked up from germline, CDR1 is GTSNPN and CDR2 is SVGIG (reference sequence). This CDR3 comprises 17 residues. The J segment lost 4 bases and the V segment lost 0 bases, leaving 10 bases of the junction unmatched. The CDR3 protein is CAWSVRWSGRAPDTQYF. The CDR3 region has the DNA TGTGCCTGGAGTGTACGGTGGAGCGGGAGGGCCCCAGATACGCAGTATTTT.

The J gene is TRBJ1-5, the V gene TRBV9; D gene uncertain. Germline lookup yields CDR1 SGDLS and CDR2 YYNGEE. Trimming shortened V by 5 bases and J by 4 bases, and 13 bases separated the two germline ends. The CDR3 has 14 residues. CDR3 protein: CASSQGNTNQPQHF. The CDR3 bases are TGTGCCAGCAGTCAAGGCAACACAAATCAGCCCCAGCATTTT. Full variable domain (missing parts from reference TRBV9 and TRBJ1-5): DSGVTQTPKHLITATGQRVTLRCSPRSGDLSVYWYQQSLDQGLQFLIQYYNGEERAKGNILERFSAQQFPDLHSELNLSSLELGDSALYFCASSQGNTNQPQHFGDGTRLSIL.

The chain has TRBV6-2 or TRBV6-3 and TRBJ2-7; D remains unclear. Trimming removed 11 bases at V and 7 bases at J, with 15 bases between. Germline CDR1 and CDR2: MNHEY and SVGEGT. The CDR3 totals 11 residues. In nucleotides, the CDR3 is TGTGCCGCCAGCCACTCACGGGAGCAGTACTTC. Its translation: CAASHSREQYF.

The CDR3 loop is CASRRQDEQFF. As DNA, the CDR3 is TGTGCCAGCAGACGACAGGATGAGCAGTTCTTC. The V and J genes are TRBV6-6 and TRBJ2-1; perhaps TRBD1 as D (6 bases). The CDR3 extends over 11 amino acids. The germline V gene encodes CDR1 MNHNY and CDR2 SVGAGI (reference sequence). The V and J ends lost 6 bases and 8 bases respectively, with 8 bases between them.

The chain recombines TRBV19 with TRBJ2-5; D is tentatively TRBD1 or TRBD2 (6 bases each). V lost 6 bases to trimming and J lost 4 bases, with 18 bases between them. Germline lookup yields CDR1 LNHDA and CDR2 SQIVND (reference sequence). The CDR3 runs to 15 residues. Written as DNA, the CDR3 is TGTGCCAGTAGGCCGGGGGTCGGGGGCAGAGAGACCCAGTACTTC. It encodes CASRPGVGGRETQYF.

The chain is built from TRBV6-5 and TRBJ2-7, with TRBD1 identical over 9 bases. V lost 7 bases to trimming and J lost 2 bases; unmatched junction nucleotides: 9. The CDR3 is made up of 15 amino acids. The V gene's germline CDR1 is MNHEY and CDR2 SVGAGI. DNA of the CDR3: TGTGCCAGCACCCGATCCGGGACAGGGACCTACGAGCAGTACTTC. Its translation: CASTRSGTGTYEQYF.

This clone was seen once. The rearrangement links TRBV15 to TRBJ2-3, with TRBD2 identical over 11 bases. V was clipped by 1 base and J by 4 bases; unmatched bases: 1. Germline CDR1 and CDR2: LNHNV and YYDKDF (reference sequence). CDR3 length: 15 residues. This CDR3 is CATSRVAGGADTQYF. The CDR3 DNA sequence: TGTGCCACCAGCAGAGTAGCGGGAGGGGCAGATACGCAGTATTTT. The full variable domain, rest sourced from reference TRBV15 and TRBJ2-3, is DAMVIQNPRYQVTQFGKPVTLSCSQTLNHNVMYWYQQKSSQAPKLLFHYYDKDFNNEADTPDNFQSRRPNTSFCFLDIRSPGLGDTAMYLCATSRVAGGADTQYFGPGTRLTVL.

The chain has TRBV7-3 and TRBJ2-7; tentatively, D is TRBD2 (5 bases). CDR3 length: 14 amino acids. Trimming pared 5 bases from V and 2 bases from J, leaving 13 bases between. The germline CDR1 and CDR2 sequences are SGHTA and FQGTGA. Written as DNA, the CDR3 is TGTGCCAGCAGCCGAGGACTGGGCGCCTACGAGCAGTACTTC. Amino acids: CASSRGLGAYEQYF.

The V call is TRBV2, the J call TRBJ2-2; D not resolved. The CDR3 consists of 12 residues. CDR1 is SNHLY, CDR2 FYNNEI, per germline. V shed 7 bases and J shed 3 bases, with 6 bases lying between them. The CDR3 reads CASITYTGELFF. The CDR3, as DNA: TGTGCCAGCATTACCTACACCGGGGAGCTGTTTTTT.

This clone was detected only once. This sequence joins TRBV28 and TRBJ2-5; 7 bases are a match to TRBD2. Trimming cost V 6 bases and J 2 bases; bases outside gene matches: 9. This CDR3 has 15 residues. Per the germline V gene, CDR1 is MDHEN and CDR2 is SYDVKM. The CDR3 DNA follows: TGTGCCAGCAGCCCTGGGGGAGGGCGTCAAGAGACCCAGTACTTC. Protein product: CASSPGGGRQETQYF.

The gene calls are TRBV19 and TRBJ2-3; 14 positions match TRBD2. Trimming at V came to 5 bases and at J to 5 bases, leaving 9 bases not matched to a gene. This CDR3 spans 17 amino acids. Germline CDR1 reads LNHDA; CDR2 reads SQIVND (reference sequence). The CDR3 here is CASSSRTSGRPLDTQYF. The CDR3 bases are TGTGCCAGTAGTTCGAGGACTAGCGGGAGGCCACTAGATACGCAGTATTTT.

This clone was counted between two and nine times. CDR3: CSVEQGTDTQYF. The DNA of the CDR3 is TGCAGCGTTGAACAGGGCACAGATACGCAGTATTTT. The chain combines TRBV29-1 with TRBJ2-3, with D uncertain. The germline CDR1 and CDR2 sequences are SQVTM and ANQGSEA. Trimming removed 2 bases from V and 1 base from J, with 4 bases in between. The CDR3 contains 12 residues.

The rearrangement uses TRBV5-1 and TRBJ1-4; the match to TRBD1 covers 7 bases. Germline CDR1 is SGHRS and CDR2 is YFSETQ. This CDR3 is 14 amino acids long. Trimming took 4 bases from V and 8 from J; bases not matched to a gene: 8. CDR3 nucleotide sequence: TGCGCCAGCAGCCTAGACAGGGCGGAAGAAAAACTGTTTTTT. It is translated as CASSLDRAEEKLFF.

CDR3 sequence: CASSWPGQGEETQYF. DNA of the CDR3: TGTGCCAGCAGCTGGCCGGGACAGGGGGAGGAGACCCAGTACTTC. V usage is TRBV5-6 and J usage is TRBJ2-5; 11 nucleotides match TRBD1. V lost 3 bases to trimming and J lost 5 bases; unmatched junction nucleotides: 6. Germline loops: CDR1 SGHDT, CDR2 YYEEEE. The CDR3 is 15 amino acids.

The sample holds a few counts of this clone. CDR3: CASSQDNREGTQYF. CDR3 DNA sequence: TGTGCCAGCAGCCAAGATAACAGGGAAGGGACCCAGTACTTC. V is TRBV14 and J is TRBJ2-5; D may be TRBD1 (6 bases). V shed 0 bases and J shed 7 bases, with 12 bases lying between them. Looked up from germline, CDR1 is SGHDN and CDR2 is FVKESK. CDR3 length equals 14 residues.

This clone showed up just a few times. The V gene is TRBV24-1, the J gene TRBJ2-1; D gene uncertain. The CDR3 is made up of 11 amino acids. Trimming took off 8 bases at V and 7 bases at J, with 8 bases between the two ends. The germline V gene encodes CDR1 KGHDR and CDR2 SFDVKD. CDR3 protein: CATTLGNEQFF. CDR3 DNA: TGTGCCACCACCTTGGGGAATGAGCAGTTCTTC.

This chain links TRBV7-3 with TRBJ2-1; D uncertain. Trimming removed 0 bases at V and 0 bases at J, with 6 bases between. The germline gives CDR1 SGHTA, CDR2 FQGTGA. The length of the CDR3 is 15 residues. CDR3 nucleotide sequence: TGTGCCAGCAGCTTAACGTTAAGCTCCTACAATGAGCAGTTCTTC. Residues: CASSLTLSSYNEQFF. Based on the CDR3 plus reference TRBV7-3 and TRBJ2-1, the full variable domain is GAGVSQTPSNKVTEKGKYVELRCDPISGHTALYWYRQSLGQGPEFLIYFQGTGAADDSGLPNDRFFAVRPEGSVSTLKIQRTERGDSAVYLCASSLTLSSYNEQFFGPGTRLTVL.

The sample holds one count of this clone. The gene calls are TRBV13 and TRBJ2-7; 8 bases are shared with TRBD2. There are 15 residues in the CDR3. V trimming: 5 bases; J trimming: 8 bases; junction bases outside the gene matches: 14. CDR1 PRHDT and CDR2 FYEKMQ come from the germline V gene (reference sequence). CDR3 bases: TGTGCCAGCAGCGGGTCCCGGGAGGGCGGCAGGAAGCAGTACTTC. Translated, it gives CASSGSREGGRKQYF.

V usage is TRBV28 and J usage is TRBJ1-2, with 8 bases identical to TRBD1. This CDR3 is built from 14 residues. V lost 2 bases and J lost 8; bases outside the gene matches: 7. CDR1 is MDHEN, CDR2 SYDVKM, per germline. The CDR3 sequence: CASSLIQGARGYTF. CDR3 in DNA: TGTGCCAGCAGTTTAATTCAGGGGGCGAGAGGCTACACCTTC.

The genes are TRBV2 and TRBJ2-5; TRBD1 aligns across 8 bases. This CDR3 is 14 amino acids long. Germline assignment: CDR1 SNHLY and CDR2 FYNNEI. With 6 bases clipped from V and 2 bases from J, the junction kept 5 bases outside the gene matches. The CDR3 DNA follows: TGTGCCAGCAGACTTCAGGGGGCACAAGAGACCCAGTACTTC. Protein sequence: CASRLQGAQETQYF.

V and J are TRBV28 and TRBJ2-5; unclear D gene. Looked up from germline, CDR1 is MDHEN and CDR2 is SYDVKM. V lost 2 bases to trimming and J lost 3 bases, with 1 base between them. CDR3 length: 11 amino acids. The DNA of the CDR3 is TGTGCCAGCAGTTTAAAAGAGACCCAGTACTTC. Translated: CASSLKETQYF. Using reference TRBV28 and TRBJ2-5 for the parts outside the CDR3, the full variable domain is DVKVTQSSRYLVKRTGEKVFLECVQDMDHENMFWYRQDPGLGLRLIYFSYDVKMKEKGDIPEGYSVSREKKERFSLILESASTNQTSMYLCASSLKETQYFGPGTRLLVL.

This chain joins TRBV6-1 and TRBJ1-6; 8 nucleotides agree with TRBD1. This CDR3 comprises 16 residues. J lost 5 bases, V lost 4 bases, and 7 bases had no gene match. The germline V gene has CDR1 MNHNS and CDR2 SASEGT. The CDR3 nucleotides are TGTGCCAGCAGTGTATACAGGGGGACCAATAATTCACCCCTCCACTTT. Translation: CASSVYRGTNNSPLHF.

CDR3 region: CASSEVGRSGNTIYF. CDR3 sequence (DNA): TGTGCCAGCAGTGAAGTCGGCCGCTCTGGAAACACCATATATTTT. The chain carries TRBV6-1 and TRBJ1-3; D is unclear. The CDR3 has 15 residues. The germline V and J ends were trimmed by 1 base and 0 bases, with 7 bases remaining between them. Per the germline V gene, CDR1 is MNHNS and CDR2 is SASEGT.

The chain recombines TRBV5-1 with TRBJ1-1; no clear D. The CDR3 spans 15 residues. Germline CDR1 is SGHRS and CDR2 is YFSETQ. Trimming cost V 1 base and J 4 bases, with 14 bases left between them. CDR3 sequence (DNA): TGCGCCAGCAGCTTGTCTTTCGGGGTTGCCACTGAAGCTTTCTTT. Translated: CASSLSFGVATEAFF.

This clone came up once. The chain combines TRBV6-5 with TRBJ1-6; weak D call: TRBD1 (5 bases). The V end lost 7 bases, the J end lost 0 bases, and 7 bases lay between the germline ends. Germline-derived CDR1 and CDR2 are MNHEY and SVGAGI. The CDR3 runs 14 residues. The CDR3 sequence is CASKQDSYNSPLHF. The CDR3 DNA reads TGTGCCAGCAAACAGGACTCCTATAATTCACCCCTCCACTTT.

The V call is TRBV5-1, the J call TRBJ1-1; D is unclear. CDR1 SGHRS and CDR2 YFSETQ come from the germline V gene. V was cut by 2 bases and J by 0 bases, with 5 bases left in between. This CDR3 comprises 13 residues. CDR3 nucleotide sequence: TGCGCCAGCAGCTTTCAGTTGAACACTGAAGCTTTCTTT. Translated, it gives CASSFQLNTEAFF.